This T cell receptor beta chain was captured in a study of cytomegalovirus exposure and HLA in healthy donors. Notes on the study in general: Association with HLA alleles at 0.05 false discovery rate was found for 15,000 to 20,000 TCR beta sequences in a later analysis. The study listed around 150 cytomegalovirus-associated TCR beta chains.

In the PCR, 60 Vbeta and 13 Jbeta primers were used. Here immunoSEQ multiplex PCR was the method, and the copy in TCRdb shows in-frame clones only, minus some. The table records around 94,000 clones, over 65% of them present only once. The CDR3 is 16 amino acids. Germline assignment: CDR1 SGHRS and CDR2 YFSETQ. Turning to this clone: Its antigen is as yet unknown.

The chain is built from TRBV5-1 and TRBJ2-5; D may be TRBD1 (5 bases). The DNA end favors TRBJ2-7, so the J call may be wrong. This receptor was taken from a woman in her thirties or forties in good health and CMV-seropositive. Sequencing used PBMCs. The DNA of the CDR3 is TGCGCCAGCAGCCGACTTAATACAGGTGGGTCCTACGAGCAGTACTTC. Translated: CASSRLNTGGSYEQYF.